A selection of T cell receptor beta chains follows, all from one sample in a study of blood T cell repertoires in COVID-19. Profiled with immunoSEQ multiplex PCR; TCRdb holds only in-frame clones, not every one. The repertoire holds 200,000 to 250,000 clones, more than 75% seen once, with roughly 3% in the top ten. The sample consisted of peripheral blood. These receptors came from a man in his sixties with acute or convalescent COVID-19. Both conserved end residues are part of each CDR3. The order of the fields is J gene, D gene, V gene, clone size, CDR3 DNA, CDR3 protein. A D gene is named only where the DNA matches it firmly. The size field is filled for only some rows; it gives once, few, many or a size class.

j_gene: TRBJ2-5; d_gene: TRBD1; v_gene: TRBV2; abundance: NA; CDR3nt: TGTGCCAGCAGGCACGGACAGGGACCGGAGACCCAGTACTTC; CDR3aa: CASRHGQGPETQYF
j_gene: TRBJ1-6; d_gene: NA; v_gene: TRBV6-5; abundance: NA; CDR3nt: TGTGCCAGCTCCTTGGGTGGAGGGGAGAACTCACCCCTCCACTTT; CDR3aa: CASSLGGGENSPLHF
j_gene: TRBJ2-7; d_gene: NA; v_gene: TRBV19; abundance: many; CDR3nt: TGTGCCTCCAAAGGTACAGGGTCCTACGAGCAGTACTTC; CDR3aa: CASKGTGSYEQYF
j_gene: TRBJ1-2; d_gene: TRBD1; v_gene: TRBV4-2; abundance: NA; CDR3nt: TGTGCCAGCAGCCTAAGAAGGACAGGGGACTATGGCTACACCTTC; CDR3aa: CASSLRRTGDYGYTF
j_gene: TRBJ2-3; d_gene: TRBD2; v_gene: TRBV4-3; abundance: NA; CDR3nt: TGCGCCAGCAGCCAAGAATTGACTAGCGGGGCCGCAGATACGCAGTATTTT; CDR3aa: CASSQELTSGAADTQYF
j_gene: TRBJ1-2; d_gene: TRBD1; v_gene: TRBV19; abundance: NA; CDR3nt: TGTGCCAGTAGTTTTAGACAGGGAAATTTGCAAGGCTACACCTTC; CDR3aa: CASSFRQGNLQGYTF
j_gene: TRBJ2-7; d_gene: NA; v_gene: TRBV2; abundance: few; CDR3nt: TGTGCCAGCAGTGATTTGGCCGTCAGCTACGAGCAGTACTTC; CDR3aa: CASSDLAVSYEQYF
j_gene: TRBJ1-6; d_gene: TRBD1; v_gene: TRBV3-1/TRBV3-2; abundance: NA; CDR3nt: TGTGCCAGCAGCCCCAAAGCAGGGGGGCCTCGATCACCCCTCCACTTT; CDR3aa: CASSPKAGGPRSPLHF
j_gene: TRBJ1-1; d_gene: TRBD1; v_gene: TRBV5-4; abundance: NA; CDR3nt: TGTGCCAGCAGCTTGCAGGGGGTTGACACTGAAGCTTTCTTT; CDR3aa: CASSLQGVDTEAFF
j_gene: TRBJ1-5; d_gene: NA; v_gene: TRBV2; abundance: NA; CDR3nt: TGTGCCAGCAGCGACACAGGGTTGAGTCAGCCCCAGCATTTT; CDR3aa: CASSDTGLSQPQHF
j_gene: TRBJ1-1; d_gene: TRBD1; v_gene: TRBV28; abundance: once; CDR3nt: TGTGCCAGCAGTGTCGGACAGGCCATGAACACTGAAGCTTTCTTT; CDR3aa: CASSVGQAMNTEAFF
j_gene: TRBJ2-4; d_gene: TRBD1; v_gene: TRBV7-3; abundance: NA; CDR3nt: TGTGCCAGCAGCTTAACGGCAGGGGGAGCCAAAAACATTCAGTACTTC; CDR3aa: CASSLTAGGAKNIQYF
j_gene: TRBJ1-2; d_gene: TRBD1; v_gene: TRBV18; abundance: NA; CDR3nt: TGTGCCAGCTCACCCGTCGGGGACAGCACGCGAGGCTACACCTTC; CDR3aa: CASSPVGDSTRGYTF
j_gene: TRBJ2-1; d_gene: NA; v_gene: TRBV5-1; abundance: NA; CDR3nt: TGCGCCAGCAGCTTGGCCTGGAGGAGCAATGAGCAGTTCTTC; CDR3aa: CASSLAWRSNEQFF
j_gene: TRBJ2-2; d_gene: TRBD1; v_gene: TRBV4-2; abundance: NA; CDR3nt: TGTGCCAGCAGCCAGTGGGGACAACAGGGGGTTGGCGGCACCGGGGAGCTGTTTTTT; CDR3aa: CASSQWGQQGVGGTGELFF
j_gene: TRBJ2-2; d_gene: TRBD1; v_gene: TRBV11-1; abundance: NA; CDR3nt: TGTGCCAGCAAACAGGGGCCGGGCACCGGGGAGCTGTTTTTT; CDR3aa: CASKQGPGTGELFF
j_gene: TRBJ2-7; d_gene: TRBD1; v_gene: TRBV4-1; abundance: NA; CDR3nt: TGCGCCAGCAGCCAAGTCGGGCAGGGGGCGGATCCCTTCTCCTACGAGCAGTACTTC; CDR3aa: CASSQVGQGADPFSYEQYF
j_gene: TRBJ1-1; d_gene: NA; v_gene: TRBV5-1; abundance: NA; CDR3nt: TGCGCCAGCAGCCCCCCTACAGGGTTAACTGAAGCTTTCTTT; CDR3aa: CASSPPTGLTEAFF
j_gene: TRBJ1-5; d_gene: NA; v_gene: TRBV6-1; abundance: NA; CDR3nt: TGTGCCAGCAGTGACGCCGGGAATAGCAATCAGCCCCAGCATTTT; CDR3aa: CASSDAGNSNQPQHF
j_gene: TRBJ1-1; d_gene: NA; v_gene: TRBV6-5; abundance: NA; CDR3nt: TGTGCCAGCACGGGAGCCAGCACTGAAGCTTTCTTT; CDR3aa: CASTGASTEAFF
j_gene: TRBJ2-3; d_gene: TRBD1; v_gene: TRBV24-1; abundance: NA; CDR3nt: TGTGCCACCAGTGAGCGACAGGGTCCCACAGATACGCAGTATTTT; CDR3aa: CATSERQGPTDTQYF
j_gene: TRBJ2-6; d_gene: TRBD1; v_gene: TRBV9; abundance: once; CDR3nt: TGTGCCAGCAGCACTGACAGGGGGGTAAACGCCGGGGCCAACGTCCTGACTTTC; CDR3aa: CASSTDRGVNAGANVLTF